This T cell receptor (beta chain) appears in the sequencing data of a study of low-dose radiotherapy and immunotherapy resistance in tumors. Study background: Cohort 1 patients were irradiated with 0.5 Gy fractions every 2 weeks to 6.5 Gy total. A dose of 1 Gy per fraction every two weeks went to Cohort 2, totaling 13 Gy over 26 weeks.

To note about this clonotype: It differs at one base from a far larger clone, so likely a read error.

Regarding time point: before trial treatment. Alpha and beta chains were covered, as first-strand cDNA relied on TRAV- and TRBV-specific primers. Using a constant-region primer together with a V-primer adapter, TCRs were subjected to around 22 PCR cycles of amplification. In vitro transcription was used to amplify the isolated mRNA. MiXCR, run by TCRdb on the reads, gives a single entry per CDR3 protein. The table lists 85,000 to 100,000 distinct CDR3 sequences, roughly 9% of them singletons. Germline V lookup: CDR1 MNHNY, CDR2 SVGAGI (reference sequence). The CDR3 is 12 amino acids. V lost 4 bases and J lost 7, with 11 bases in between.

The chain joins TRBV6-6 to TRBJ2-7; D possibly corresponds to TRBD2 (6 bases). The TCR comes from a male donor with prostate cancer. The sample in question was PBMCs, obtained before treatment. DNA of the CDR3: TGTGCCAGCAGTTGGAGGGCAAGTGAGCAGTACTTC. Translation gives CASSWRASEQYF.